Reported below is one T cell receptor (beta chain). This clone was observed a handful of times. Its antigen is unknown. It has no much larger one-base neighbor in the sample; base qualities were not kept. This specimen comes from a study of beta chain features in type 1 diabetes (dated by TCRdb to the late 2010s). The study in broad terms: Patients and healthy donors did not differ in mean age, gender distribution, total cell number or subset yield. A total of 107,917,701 sorted cells were examined across all samples, and a strong correlation was observed between cell number per subset and RNA yield. In the study, TCRB repertoires of sorted circulating CD4+ T cell subsets from recently diagnosed type 1 diabetes patients were compared with those of matched healthy donors. Regulatory and stem cell-like memory subsets were obtained from only 8 patients and roughly eight healthy donors, while naive and central memory subsets were obtained from all 30 or so donors. Broader findings and caveats from the paper: Naive, central memory and regulatory TCRB repertoires appeared to be more alike among patients than among healthy donors. Because cDNA was sequenced instead of genomic DNA, activated cells with high expression could be over-represented, although the groups did not differ in activation or CD3 levels. PCR might favor shorter templates, but patient and control samples were amplified and corrected together, so any skew would affect both groups equally. Patients with type 1 diabetes made fewer insertions and deleted more nucleotides at VDJ recombination sites, implying thymic rearrangement abnormalities. Because small numbers of individuals were included in the HLA sub-analyses, any influence of HLA type on TCRB rearrangement was left unresolved. A moderate but significant shortening of TCRB CDR3 length was observed in type 1 diabetes patients in all four CD4+ subsets.

The High Capacity cDNA Reverse Transcription Kit was used to reverse transcribe all of the isolated RNA, meaning that expressed TCRB transcripts were what got sequenced. Deep immunoSEQ sequencing was performed on naive, central memory and regulatory T cell samples, with an average of approximately 3.9 million total reads per sample. After sorted cells were lysed in RLT buffer, RNA was extracted with DNase-treated RNeasy Micro or Mini kits, with the choice depending on cell number. Each cell subset was processed separately to prevent cross-contamination, with patient and healthy donor samples processed together. TCRB sequences were amplified from cDNA with the immunoSEQ multiplex PCR, producing 87-bp fragments spanning the CDR3 region. Sequencing of the amplicons was performed on the Illumina HiSeq platform. In the source study's methods: Synthetic template baselines were used to correct PCR bias computationally, reads within Hamming distance 2 were collapsed, and singletons that could not be merged were discarded. Reads were aligned against IMGT so that V, D and J genes, CDR3 length and insertions or deletions at six rearrangement sites could be assigned. Clonotype counts were normalized to sorted cell number within each subset before computing true diversity and Gini coefficients with the tcR R package. The overlap coefficient, calculated on TCRB nucleotide sequences, was used to quantify repertoire sharing. Out-of-frame TCRB sequences from naive cells were analyzed as a proxy for the pre-selection repertoire. As stored in TCRdb, this immuneACCESS dataset retains in-frame rearrangements with V and J assigned. A fraction of the clones does not appear; measured against another copy, unresolved V genes explain less than half of the discrepancy, and the remainder lacks a known reason. V, J and clone size derive from that table, while D and trimming were established from the DNA sequence. In this sample the table shows under 850,000 clones, about an eighth of which occur a single time. The ten largest clones represent 0.022% of the sample.

From each donor, a single peripheral blood sample of 100 to 150 mL on average was drawn into heparinised tubes. Naive, central memory, regulatory and stem cell-like memory CD4+ T cells were sorted on a BD FACSAria II using a panel including CD45RO, CCR7, CD25, CD127, CD95 and CD27. Purity was above 95% for every sorted population. PBMCs were isolated immediately by Lymphoprep density gradient centrifugation and stained directly without culture. To minimize batch effects, samples were stained and sorted in pairs, one healthy donor with one patient per experiment. CDR1 and CDR2 are drawn from the germline V gene: SGHNT, YENEEA. V is clipped by 5 bases and J by 4 bases, and the sequence between their germline boundaries is 10 bases long. Taken from cysteine to phenylalanine, the CDR3 has 13 residues. Only the CDR3 DNA stays, 39 bases, in frame from base 1.

The sequenced material came from naive CD4+ T cells from blood. Explained via the paper, the cell subset or site label denotes: true naive CD4+ T cells. This sequence was found in a man aged 18 to 29 with type 1 diabetes. The chain is assembled from TRBV11-3 and TRBJ2-3, with no confidently assigned D gene. The bases read TGTGCCAGCAGCCTCGACGGCCCAGATACGCAGTATTTT. Translated, this gives CASSLDGPDTQYF.